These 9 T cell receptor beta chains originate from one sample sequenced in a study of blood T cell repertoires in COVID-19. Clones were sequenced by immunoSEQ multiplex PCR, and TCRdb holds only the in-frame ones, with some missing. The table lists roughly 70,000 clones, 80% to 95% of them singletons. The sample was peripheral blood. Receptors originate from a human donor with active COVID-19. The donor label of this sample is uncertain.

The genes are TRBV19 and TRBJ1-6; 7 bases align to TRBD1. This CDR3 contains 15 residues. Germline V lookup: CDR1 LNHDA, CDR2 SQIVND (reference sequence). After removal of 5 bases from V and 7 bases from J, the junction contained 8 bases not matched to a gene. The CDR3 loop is CASSARDSLNSPLHF. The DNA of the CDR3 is TGTGCCAGTAGTGCCCGGGACAGTTTGAATTCACCCCTCCACTTT.

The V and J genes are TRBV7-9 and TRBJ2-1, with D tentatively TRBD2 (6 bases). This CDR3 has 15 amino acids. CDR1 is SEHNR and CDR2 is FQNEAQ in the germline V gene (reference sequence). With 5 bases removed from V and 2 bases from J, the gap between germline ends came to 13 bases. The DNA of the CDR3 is TGTGCCAGCAGCCCGGCTGGGGAGGCCTACAATGAGCAGTTCTTC. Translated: CASSPAGEAYNEQFF.

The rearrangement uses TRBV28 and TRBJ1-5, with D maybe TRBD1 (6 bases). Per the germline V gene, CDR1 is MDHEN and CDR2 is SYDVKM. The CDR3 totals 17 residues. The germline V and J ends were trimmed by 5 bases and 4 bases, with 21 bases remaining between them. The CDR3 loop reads CASSRTGFNRENQPQHF. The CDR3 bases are TGTGCCAGCAGTCGAACGGGGTTTAACAGGGAAAATCAGCCCCAGCATTTT.

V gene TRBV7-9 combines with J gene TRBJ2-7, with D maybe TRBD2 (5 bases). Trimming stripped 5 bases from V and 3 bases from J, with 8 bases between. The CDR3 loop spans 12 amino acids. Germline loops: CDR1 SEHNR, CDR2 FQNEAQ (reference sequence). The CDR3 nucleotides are TGTGCCAGCAGCCGCAGCGGCTACGAGCAGTACTTC. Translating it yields CASSRSGYEQYF. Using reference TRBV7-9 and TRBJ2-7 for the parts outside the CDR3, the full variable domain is DTGVSQNPRHKITKRGQNVTFRCDPISEHNRLYWYRQTLGQGPEFLTYFQNEAQLEKSRLLSDRFSAERPKGSFSTLEIQRTEQGDSAMYLCASSRSGYEQYFGPGTRLTVT.

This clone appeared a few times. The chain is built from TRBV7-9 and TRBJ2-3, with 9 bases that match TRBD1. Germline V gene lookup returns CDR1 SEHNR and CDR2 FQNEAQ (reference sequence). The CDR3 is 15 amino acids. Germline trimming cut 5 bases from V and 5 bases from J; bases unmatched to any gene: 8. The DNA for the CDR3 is TGTGCCAGCAGCCCTGCGGACAGGGGTGGAGATACGCAGTATTTT. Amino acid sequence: CASSPADRGGDTQYF.

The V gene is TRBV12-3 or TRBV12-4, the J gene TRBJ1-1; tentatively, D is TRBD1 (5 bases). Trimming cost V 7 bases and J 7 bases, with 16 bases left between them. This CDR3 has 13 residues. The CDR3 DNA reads TGTGCCAGCACCCTTGGACACTGGATTGAAGCTTTCTTT. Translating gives CASTLGHWIEAFF.

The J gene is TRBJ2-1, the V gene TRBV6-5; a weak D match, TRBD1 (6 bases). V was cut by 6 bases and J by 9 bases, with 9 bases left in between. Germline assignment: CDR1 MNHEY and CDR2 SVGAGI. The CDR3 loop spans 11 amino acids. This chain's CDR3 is CASSQGSEQFF. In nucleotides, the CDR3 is TGTGCCAGCAGCCAGGGGTCTGAGCAGTTCTTC.

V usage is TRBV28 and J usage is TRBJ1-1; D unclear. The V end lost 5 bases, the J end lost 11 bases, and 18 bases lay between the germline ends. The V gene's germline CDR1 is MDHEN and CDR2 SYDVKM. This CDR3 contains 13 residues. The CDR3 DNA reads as TGTGCCAGCAGTCCCCGGGGAGGAACAGAGGCTTTCTTT. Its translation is CASSPRGGTEAFF.

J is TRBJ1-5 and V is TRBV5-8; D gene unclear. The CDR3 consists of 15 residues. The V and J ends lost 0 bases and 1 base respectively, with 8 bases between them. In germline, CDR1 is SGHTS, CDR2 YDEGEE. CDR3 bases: TGTGCCAGCAGCTTGGATCAGGCCAGCAATCAGCCCCAGCATTTT. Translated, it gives CASSLDQASNQPQHF.